These T cell receptor beta chains were read from a single sample in a study of low-dose radiotherapy and immunotherapy resistance in tumors. TCRdb itself ran the reads through MiXCR, one entry per CDR3 protein. The sample has 80,000 or so distinct CDR3 sequences; 17% are singletons. The sequences come from PBMCs, collected after low-dose radiotherapy plus immunotherapy. These receptors were collected from a male donor with prostate cancer. Both conserved end residues are part of each CDR3. Fields, in order: CDR3 protein, CDR3 DNA, V gene, J gene, D gene, clone size. D genes are given only for firm matches. Sizes are listed as once, few, many, or a class for an expanded clone.

CDR3: CASSFRTSGSTYNEQFF; DNA: TGTGCCAGCAGTTTTCGGACTAGCGGGAGCACCTACAATGAGCAGTTCTTC; V: TRBV27; J: TRBJ2-1; D: TRBD2; size: many
CDR3: CASSQGSGHSYTDTQYF; DNA: TGCGCCAGCAGCCAAGGGTCAGGCCACTCATACACAGATACGCAGTATTTT; V: TRBV4-1; J: TRBJ2-3; D: -; size: many
CDR3: CASSPELSALAGNTGELFF; DNA: TGTGCCAGCAGCCCGGAACTTTCGGCACTAGCGGGAAACACCGGGGAGCTGTTTTTT; V: TRBV5-4; J: TRBJ2-2; D: TRBD2; size: many
CDR3: CAWTGTGLYSGNTIYF; DNA: TGTGCCTGGACCGGGACAGGACTTTACTCTGGAAACACCATATATTTT; V: TRBV30; J: TRBJ1-3; D: TRBD1; size: many
CDR3: CASSGDRVGTEAFF; DNA: TGTGCCAGCAGCGGCGACAGGGTGGGGACTGAAGCTTTCTTT; V: TRBV5-8; J: TRBJ1-1; D: TRBD1; size: few
CDR3: CASSMKGLAEYNEQFF; DNA: TGTGCCAGCAGCATGAAGGGACTAGCGGAGTACAATGAGCAGTTCTTC; V: TRBV7-6; J: TRBJ2-1; D: TRBD2; size: many
CDR3: CASKTENYEQYF; DNA: TGTGCCAGCAAAACGGAAAACTACGAGCAGTACTTC; V: TRBV6-2/TRBV6-3; J: TRBJ2-7; D: -; size: many
CDR3: CASSLSIPGQGNTIYF; DNA: TGTGCCAGCAGCCTCTCGATCCCGGGACAGGGAAACACCATATATTTT; V: TRBV27; J: TRBJ1-3; D: TRBD1; size: many
CDR3: CASSRNGQETQYF; DNA: TGTGCCAGCAGCCGAAACGGCCAAGAGACCCAGTACTTC; V: TRBV6-6; J: TRBJ2-5; D: -; size: many
CDR3: CSVGFMTDTQYF; DNA: TGCAGCGTTGGATTCATGACAGATACGCAGTATTTT; V: TRBV29-1; J: TRBJ2-3; D: -; size: many
CDR3: CASSSPGRSPYEQYF; DNA: TGTGCCAGCAGTTCGCCGGGACGGTCACCCTACGAGCAGTACTTC; V: TRBV28; J: TRBJ2-7; D: -; size: many
CDR3: CSVLRTSGYEQYF; DNA: TGCAGCGTTTTAAGGACTAGCGGATACGAGCAGTACTTC; V: TRBV29-1; J: TRBJ2-7; D: TRBD2; size: many
CDR3: CASSNWGLPEQYF; DNA: TGTGCCAGCAGTAACTGGGGACTGCCCGAGCAGTACTTC; V: TRBV28; J: TRBJ2-7; D: -; size: many